Listed below are T cell receptor beta chains from one sample, sequenced in a study of blood T cell repertoires in COVID-19. Data came from immunoSEQ multiplex PCR; TCRdb stores just in-frame clones and leaves some out. Here the sample spans about 200,000 clones, roughly 86% being singletons. The source material was peripheral blood. These receptors were collected from a woman aged 50 to 60 with COVID-19, enrolled during active disease. The conserved cysteine and the conserved F or W are not part of the CDR3 here. Part of the rows lack a size; the others show once, few, many or a class for expanded clones.

j_call clone_size cdr3_length v_call cdr3_aa
TRBJ1-2 - 15 TRBV7-3 ASSPTGQEKMGYGYT
TRBJ2-7 - 12 TRBV27 ASSFLPGGYEQY
TRBJ1-2 - 12 TRBV9 ASSADSSNYGYT
TRBJ2-3 few 11 TRBV4-1 ASSQDRGGTQY
TRBJ2-1 - 15 TRBV10-2 ASSEPRISGAYNEQF
TRBJ2-1 - 15 TRBV6-1 ASSETGLAGGPLEQF
TRBJ1-1 - 12 TRBV10-3 AISDWDRNTEAF
TRBJ1-1 - 13 TRBV5-1 ASSLEAGYNTEAF
TRBJ2-7 - 13 TRBV11-3 ASSLDRGLIYEQY
TRBJ2-3 once 15 TRBV5-5 ASSFTSRGPDTDTQY
TRBJ2-1 - 12 TRBV25-1 ASTLRDRDNEQF
TRBJ1-5 - 12 TRBV30 AWSQTGGNQPQH
TRBJ1-6 - 10 TRBV27 ASSRLNSPLH
TRBJ2-1 - 14 TRBV5-1 ASSLAGRLAFNEQF
TRBJ1-2 - 10 TRBV29-1 SVEPPGYGYT
TRBJ2-4 once 15 TRBV5-6 ASSLLRQAIAKNIQY
TRBJ2-3 - 14 TRBV4-1 ASSQARGIDTDTQY
TRBJ1-4 - 13 TRBV11-3 ASSLETSQGEKLF
TRBJ1-2 - 13 TRBV6-5 ASSFGGGRSHGYT
TRBJ2-5 - 13 TRBV5-1 ASSSRTGLGETQY
TRBJ1-3 many 15 TRBV7-9 ASSLGGLQSTGNTIY
TRBJ2-1 - 11 TRBV19 ASSRWGRDEQF
TRBJ1-6 - 10 TRBV6-5 ASSQRGSPLH
TRBJ2-1 - 13 TRBV7-3 ASSLTRGGHDEQF
TRBJ1-3 - 14 TRBV6-6 ASSYPKTGGGNTIY
TRBJ1-1 - 13 TRBV5-1 ASSLEGPGDTEAF
TRBJ1-2 - 13 TRBV18 ASSPPQGSTRGYT
TRBJ1-6 - 16 TRBV18 ASSPLAGSDRENSPLH
TRBJ1-3 - 13 TRBV19 ASRFRTGSGNTIY
TRBJ2-3 - 13 TRBV6-5 ASSATQSSTDTQY
TRBJ1-5 few 12 TRBV10-3 AISAGGPIQPQH
TRBJ1-2 - 12 TRBV6-1 ASSESQGAGGYT
TRBJ2-7 once 12 TRBV5-8 ASSLAVPPRQQY
TRBJ1-2 - 13 TRBV6-5 ASSYSQGANYGYT
TRBJ1-2 - 10 TRBV28 ASSSRFYGYT
TRBJ1-2 - 13 TRBV19 ASRIRQGVNYGYT
TRBJ2-1 - 13 TRBV5-8 ASSFRGDAYNEQF
TRBJ1-2 - 12 TRBV21-1 ASSPHSSYYGYT
TRBJ1-2 once 11 TRBV30 AWSVQGGYGYT
TRBJ1-5 - 16 TRBV6-2/TRBV6-3 ASSPRATGPRGNQPQH
TRBJ1-5 - 11 TRBV12-5 ASGLAGGQPQH
TRBJ2-3 - 12 TRBV19 ASRPGLSTDTQY
TRBJ2-2 - 11 TRBV7-2 ASSLPNTGELF
TRBJ2-3 - 13 TRBV28 ASSSRGTGKDTQY
TRBJ2-7 - 10 TRBV6-5 ASRKPGHEQY
TRBJ2-7 - 12 TRBV4-1 ASSPSGTAYEQY
TRBJ2-5 - 11 TRBV28 ASSLDFLETQY
TRBJ2-2 - 14 TRBV10-1 ASSVDRGTTPGELF
TRBJ2-1 - 11 TRBV6-5 ASRGLAANEQF